This TCR beta chain was identified during a study of CD8 T cells in ankylosing spondylitis. The study's findings and limits: Significant enrichment of disease-linked clones was reportedly seen in matched ankylosing spondylitis synovial fluid. Disease-linked clones were CD8+ and relatively rare in peripheral blood. Roughly eight highly homologous variants made up a TCR beta motif that seemed to typify ankylosing spondylitis blood.

MiXCR, applied by TCRdb to the 5' RACE reads, yields one record per CDR3 protein. This table has approximately 550,000 distinct CDR3 sequences, approximately 11% appearing once. The germline V gene encodes CDR1 SGHDT and CDR2 YYEEEE. V gave up 3 bases and J gave up 8 bases; unmatched junction bases: 6. The CDR3 has 14 amino acids. This clonotype was observed a few times. The antigen remains unidentified. This rearrangement joins TRBV5-6 to TRBJ1-4, with 8 positions matching TRBD1. The sequencing sample was made of blood, either unsorted or a sorted T cell fraction (not recorded which). The receptor was isolated from a male donor with ankylosing spondylitis. In DNA, the CDR3 is TGTGCCAGCAGCTCCCCGACAGGGGCGGAAAAACTGTTTTTT. It yields the protein CASSSPTGAEKLFF.